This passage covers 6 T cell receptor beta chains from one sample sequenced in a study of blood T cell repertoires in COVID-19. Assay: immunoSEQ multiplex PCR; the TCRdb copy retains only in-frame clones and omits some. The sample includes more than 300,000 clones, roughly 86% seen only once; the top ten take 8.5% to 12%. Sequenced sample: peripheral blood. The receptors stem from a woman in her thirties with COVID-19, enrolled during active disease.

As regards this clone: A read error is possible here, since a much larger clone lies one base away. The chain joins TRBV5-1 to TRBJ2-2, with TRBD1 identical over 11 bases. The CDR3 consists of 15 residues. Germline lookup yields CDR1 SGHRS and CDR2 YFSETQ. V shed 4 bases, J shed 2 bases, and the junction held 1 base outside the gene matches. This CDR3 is CASSRTGGNTGELFF. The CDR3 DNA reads TGCGCCAGCAGCCGGACAGGGGGCAACACCGGGGAGCTGTTTTTT. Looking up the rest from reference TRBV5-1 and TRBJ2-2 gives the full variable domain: KAGVTQTPRYLIKTRGQQVTLSCSPISGHRSVSWYQQTPGQGLQFLFEYFSETQRNKGNFPGRFSGRQFSNSRSEMNVSTLELGDSALYLCASSRTGGNTGELFFGEGSRLTVL.

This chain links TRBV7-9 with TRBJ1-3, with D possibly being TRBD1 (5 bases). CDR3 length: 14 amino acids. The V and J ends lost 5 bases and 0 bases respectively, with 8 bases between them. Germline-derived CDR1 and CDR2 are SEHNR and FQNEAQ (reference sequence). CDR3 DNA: TGTGCCAGCAGCCCCGGGGGCTCTGGAAACACCATATATTTT. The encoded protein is CASSPGGSGNTIYF.

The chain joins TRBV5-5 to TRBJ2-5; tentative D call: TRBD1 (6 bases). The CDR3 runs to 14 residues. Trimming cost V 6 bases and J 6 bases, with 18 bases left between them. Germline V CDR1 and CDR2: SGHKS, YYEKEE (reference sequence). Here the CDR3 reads CASTIATGHQTQYF. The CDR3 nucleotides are TGTGCCAGCACAATAGCGACAGGCCATCAGACCCAGTACTTC.

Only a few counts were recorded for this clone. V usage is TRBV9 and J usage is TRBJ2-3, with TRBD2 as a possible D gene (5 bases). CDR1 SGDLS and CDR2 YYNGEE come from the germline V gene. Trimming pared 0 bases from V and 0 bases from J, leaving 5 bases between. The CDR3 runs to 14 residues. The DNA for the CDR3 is TGTGCCAGCAGCGTAGGGACTAGCACAGATACGCAGTATTTT. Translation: CASSVGTSTDTQYF.

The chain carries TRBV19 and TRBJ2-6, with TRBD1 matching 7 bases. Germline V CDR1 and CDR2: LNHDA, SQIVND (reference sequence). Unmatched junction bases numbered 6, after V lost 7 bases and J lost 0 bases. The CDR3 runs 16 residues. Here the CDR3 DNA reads TGTGCCAGTATTCGTAGACAGGGCTCTGGGGCCAACGTCCTGACTTTC. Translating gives CASIRRQGSGANVLTF.

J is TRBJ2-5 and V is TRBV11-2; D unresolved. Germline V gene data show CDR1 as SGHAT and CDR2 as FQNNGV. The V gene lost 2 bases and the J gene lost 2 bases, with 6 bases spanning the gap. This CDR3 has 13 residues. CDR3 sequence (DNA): TGTGCCAGCAGCTTATCGACTCAAGAGACCCAGTACTTC. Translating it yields CASSLSTQETQYF.